The 25 T cell receptor beta chains presented below share a single source sample, sequenced in a study of shared clonotypes between healthy human individuals (dated by TCRdb to about 2020). CD8 naive samples were CD45RO-negative cells positively selected for CCR7, giving a CD45RA+CCR7+ population that excluded TemRA cells. The library was obtained by the immunoSEQ multiplex PCR assay. What TCRdb holds here is the immuneACCESS table cut down to in-frame rearrangements. Part of the clones is not present; checked against another copy, under half of the missing clones reflect an unresolved V gene, and the others are unexplained. In this sample the table shows about 2.1 million clones, about 94% of which occur a single time. The ten largest clones take up about 1.7% of the sample. Sequences were obtained from naive CD8+ T cells from PBMCs. The cell subset or site label on this specimen signifies: CD45RA+CCR7+. These receptor sequences come from a man in his late teens or twenties in good health. Some clones in this sample may be carry-over from other donors' samples.

The gene calls are TRBV5-1 and TRBJ1-3; 9 bases are shared with TRBD1. The CDR3 extends over 17 amino acids. The germline gives CDR1 SGHRS, CDR2 YFSETQ. V shed 5 bases and J 0 bases; nucleotides not matched to a gene: 9. The CDR3 region is CASRWTGASYSGNTIYF. The DNA for the CDR3 is TGCGCCAGCAGGTGGACAGGGGCCTCATACTCTGGAAACACCATATATTTT.

CDR3 nucleotide sequence: TGCAGCGTTGATCCCATAGAAGGCCAAGGGAATGAGCAGTTCTTC. It translates to CSVDPIEGQGNEQFF. The rearrangement uses TRBV29-1 and TRBJ2-1; D remains ambiguous. CDR3 length: 15 amino acids. The V and J ends lost 3 bases and 7 bases respectively, with 19 bases between them. Germline CDR1 reads SQVTM; CDR2 reads ANQGSEA.

The chain recombines TRBV5-4 with TRBJ1-1; D gene ambiguous. The CDR3 consists of 16 residues. The V and J ends lost 4 bases and 0 bases respectively, with 16 bases between them. In germline, CDR1 is SGHNT, CDR2 YYREEE (reference sequence). The CDR3 here is CASSPVVQTLNTEAFF. For the CDR3, the DNA is TGTGCCAGCAGCCCGGTAGTGCAGACCTTGAACACTGAAGCTTTCTTT.

The gene calls are TRBV27 and TRBJ2-7, with TRBD1 matching 8 bases. This CDR3 contains 15 residues. Trimming took 5 bases from V and 0 from J; bases not matched to a gene: 6. The germline V gene encodes CDR1 MNHEY and CDR2 SMNVEV (reference sequence). The CDR3 bases are TGTGCCAGCAGTACCACTGACAGGGGCTCCTACGAGCAGTACTTC. As protein: CASSTTDRGSYEQYF.

The chain is built from TRBV11-2 and TRBJ2-1; 12 positions agree with TRBD2. The CDR3 is 18 amino acids. V dropped 5 bases and J dropped 4; count of bases not matched to a gene: 12. CDR1 is SGHAT, CDR2 FQNNGV, per germline. This CDR3 is CASSPTLSLAGGYNEQFF. CDR3 nucleotide sequence: TGTGCCAGCAGCCCGACATTATCCCTAGCGGGGGGGTACAATGAGCAGTTCTTC.

The gene calls are TRBV28 and TRBJ1-2; D perhaps matches TRBD1 (5 bases). The length of the CDR3 is 15 residues. Trimming took 4 bases from V and 3 from J, leaving 15 bases between them. Germline CDR1 reads MDHEN; CDR2 reads SYDVKM. CDR3 region: CASSSWAGLDYGYTF. The CDR3 bases are TGTGCCAGCAGTTCATGGGCGGGGCTAGACTATGGCTACACCTTC.

The chain has TRBV19 and TRBJ1-4, with 7 bases lining up with TRBD1. V dropped 4 bases and J dropped 3; count of bases not matched to a gene: 5. CDR1 and CDR2 (germline): LNHDA, SQIVND (reference sequence). There are 15 residues in the CDR3. Here the CDR3 DNA reads TGTGCCAGTAGTACCCGGACAGGCCCTAATGAAAAACTGTTTTTT. Its translation: CASSTRTGPNEKLFF.

This clone was observed a single time. The V gene is TRBV7-9, the J gene TRBJ2-7, with 8 positions matching TRBD2. Losses at the gene ends were 5 bases for V and 2 bases for J; bases not matched to a gene: 11. From germline, CDR1 is SEHNR and CDR2 FQNEAQ (reference sequence). The CDR3 is 16 amino acids. The CDR3 DNA reads TGTGCCAGCAGCCGGAGCGGAGAAGCGGGGGCCTACGAGCAGTACTTC. This translates into CASSRSGEAGAYEQYF.

The rearrangement uses TRBV4-1 and TRBJ1-5; no definite D call. There are 15 residues in the CDR3. V gave up 0 bases and J gave up 6 bases, with 12 bases separating them. Germline V CDR1 and CDR2: MGHRA, YSYEKL. This CDR3 reads CASSQDGRLLQPQHF. The CDR3 DNA sequence: TGCGCCAGCAGCCAAGATGGAAGGCTCCTTCAGCCCCAGCATTTT.

This sequence joins TRBV30 and TRBJ2-1; 7 bases fit TRBD2. With V trimmed by 1 base and J by 7 bases, 4 bases remained unmatched. CDR3 length equals 13 residues. Per the germline V gene, CDR1 is GTSNPN and CDR2 is SVGIG (reference sequence). The DNA for the CDR3 is TGTGCCTGGAGTGATGGCGGGAGAAATGAGCAGTTCTTC. Encoded protein: CAWSDGGRNEQFF.

The chain employs TRBV5-1 and TRBJ2-3, with 11 bases identical to TRBD2. V was pared by 2 bases and J by 4 bases, with 12 bases of the junction left unmatched. The CDR3 extends over 18 amino acids. The germline V gene encodes CDR1 SGHRS and CDR2 YFSETQ. The CDR3 DNA is TGCGCCAGCAGCTTCCTCGGGGTAGCGGGAGGGCCCCCAGATACGCAGTATTTT. Amino acid sequence: CASSFLGVAGGPPDTQYF.

The gene calls are TRBV27 and TRBJ2-2; possible D gene TRBD1, 5 bases. The CDR3 runs 16 residues. The V end lost 5 bases, the J end lost 2 bases, and 15 bases lay between the germline ends. Germline lookup yields CDR1 MNHEY and CDR2 SMNVEV (reference sequence). The DNA for the CDR3 is TGTGCCAGCAGTCCCCGCACAGGCCTAAACACCGGGGAGCTGTTTTTT. Amino acid sequence: CASSPRTGLNTGELFF.

Notes on this clone: The sample contains more than one DNA sequence encoding this CDR3. The V gene is TRBV27, the J gene TRBJ2-7; D call uncertain. CDR3 length: 12 residues. The germline V gene encodes CDR1 MNHEY and CDR2 SMNVEV (reference sequence). V lost 6 bases and J 4 bases, leaving 10 bases between the germline ends. The CDR3: CASSHPGYEQYF. DNA for the CDR3: TGTGCCAGCAGCCACCCCGGTTACGAGCAGTACTTC.

The V and J genes are TRBV7-9 and TRBJ1-4; maybe TRBD1 (5 bases). The CDR3 covers 15 residues. The V gene lost 7 bases and the J gene lost 4 bases, with 16 bases spanning the gap. CDR1 SEHNR and CDR2 FQNEAQ come from the germline V gene (reference sequence). The CDR3 loop reads CASTRVEGYNEKLFF. The DNA of the CDR3 is TGTGCCAGCACTCGGGTCGAGGGGTATAATGAAAAACTGTTTTTT.

This chain uses TRBV19 with TRBJ1-2; a weak D match, TRBD1 (5 bases). Trimming took 10 bases from V and 8 from J, leaving 26 bases between them. Germline values: CDR1 LNHDA, CDR2 SQIVND (reference sequence). The CDR3 spans 15 residues. CDR3 in amino acids: CATTTGLLGPLGYTF. The CDR3 DNA reads TGTGCCACTACCACGGGACTCCTGGGACCCCTCGGCTACACCTTC.

The sample holds one count of this clone. V usage is TRBV7-9 and J usage is TRBJ2-7, with D possibly being TRBD1 (6 bases). The CDR3 contains 15 residues. V was shortened by 5 bases and J by 3 bases, with 17 bases between the two germline ends. Germline V gene lookup returns CDR1 SEHNR and CDR2 FQNEAQ (reference sequence). The CDR3 loop is CASSTHYPGHYEQYF. The DNA for the CDR3 is TGTGCCAGCAGCACTCACTATCCGGGACACTACGAGCAGTACTTC.

This clone was counted once. The V call is TRBV5-8, the J call TRBJ1-2; 7 bases match TRBD1. CDR1 SGHTS and CDR2 YDEGEE come from the germline V gene. Germline trimming cut 3 bases from V and 3 bases from J; bases unmatched to any gene: 14. The CDR3 contains 17 residues. CDR3 amino acids: CASSSYQPRTGHYGYTF. The DNA for the CDR3 is TGTGCCAGCAGCTCCTACCAACCTAGGACAGGACACTATGGCTACACCTTC. Together with reference TRBV5-8 and TRBJ1-2, the CDR3 gives the full variable domain: EAGVTQSPTHLIKTRGQQATLRCSPISGHTSVYWYQQALGLGLQFLLWYDEGEERNRGNFPPRFSGRQFPNYSSELNVNALELEDSALYLCASSSYQPRTGHYGYTFGSGTRLTVV.

This chain connects TRBV27 to TRBJ1-1; 8 bases are a match to TRBD1. The CDR3 runs to 13 residues. Unmatched junction bases numbered 7, after V lost 5 bases and J lost 8 bases. Per the germline V gene, CDR1 is MNHEY and CDR2 is SMNVEV (reference sequence). CDR3 loop: CASSPTGVWEAFF. In DNA form, the CDR3 reads TGTGCCAGCAGTCCGACAGGGGTTTGGGAAGCTTTCTTT.

The chain joins TRBV4-1 to TRBJ2-7, with D maybe TRBD2 (5 bases). This CDR3 has 16 amino acids. The germline V gene has CDR1 MGHRA and CDR2 YSYEKL. V lost 0 bases and J lost 2, with 14 bases in between. The CDR3 sequence is CASSQDPFGETYEQYF. Written as DNA, the CDR3 is TGCGCCAGCAGCCAAGACCCCTTCGGGGAGACCTACGAGCAGTACTTC.

This clone is a singleton in its sample. The V and J genes are TRBV6-1 and TRBJ2-3, with D perhaps matching TRBD2 (6 bases). This CDR3 spans 16 amino acids. V lost 0 bases, J lost 7 bases, and 17 bases lay in between. Germline V CDR1 and CDR2: MNHNS, SASEGT. CDR3 loop: CASSEAWTIPPYTQYF. CDR3 DNA sequence: TGTGCCAGCAGTGAAGCGTGGACTATCCCTCCCTATACGCAGTATTTT.

On this clone: The junction differs from germline at one of its ends, possibly a read error. This rearrangement joins TRBV5-5 to TRBJ2-5; a possible D gene is TRBD2 (6 bases). This CDR3 has 17 residues. The germline V gene encodes CDR1 SGHKS and CDR2 YYEKEE (reference sequence). CDR3 sequence (DNA): TGTGCCAGCAGCTCCCTCCCATCTGGCGGAGGGGTAGAGACCCAGCACTTC. This sequence encodes CASSSLPSGGGVETQHF.

The chain has TRBV7-2 and TRBJ2-2; D possibly matches TRBD1 or TRBD2 (5 bases each). The CDR3 runs 15 residues. Germline lookup yields CDR1 SGHTA and CDR2 FQGNSA. Trimming left V 5 bases short and J 1 base short, with 11 bases between. The CDR3 sequence is CASSPRDGNTGELFF. In DNA, the CDR3 is TGTGCCAGCAGCCCCCGGGACGGGAACACCGGGGAGCTGTTTTTT.

This chain connects TRBV4-3 to TRBJ2-6; D ambiguous. Between the trimmed V and J ends, which lost 3 bases and 0 bases, there was a span of 6 bases. This CDR3 comprises 15 residues. CDR1 LGHNA and CDR2 YSLEER come from the germline V gene. Written as DNA, the CDR3 is TGCGCCAGCAGCCATGGTAGCTCTGGGGCCAACGTCCTGACTTTC. This translates into CASSHGSSGANVLTF.

The chain joins TRBV6-6 to TRBJ1-1; D unclear. Germline CDR1 MNHNY, CDR2 SVGAGI (reference sequence). V was trimmed by 0 bases and J by 11 bases, leaving 10 bases between them. The CDR3 covers 12 residues. CDR3 sequence reads: CASSYSAGWAFF. CDR3 coding DNA: TGTGCCAGCAGTTACTCAGCGGGGTGGGCTTTCTTT.

The chain has TRBV9 and TRBJ1-5; D is possibly TRBD1 (6 bases). The V end lost 4 bases, the J end lost 2 bases, and 10 bases lay between the germline ends. This CDR3 region has 14 residues. The germline V gene has CDR1 SGDLS and CDR2 YYNGEE. CDR3 nucleotides: TGTGCCAGCAGCCCAGGGGAGGGCAATCAGCCCCAGCATTTT. Residues: CASSPGEGNQPQHF.